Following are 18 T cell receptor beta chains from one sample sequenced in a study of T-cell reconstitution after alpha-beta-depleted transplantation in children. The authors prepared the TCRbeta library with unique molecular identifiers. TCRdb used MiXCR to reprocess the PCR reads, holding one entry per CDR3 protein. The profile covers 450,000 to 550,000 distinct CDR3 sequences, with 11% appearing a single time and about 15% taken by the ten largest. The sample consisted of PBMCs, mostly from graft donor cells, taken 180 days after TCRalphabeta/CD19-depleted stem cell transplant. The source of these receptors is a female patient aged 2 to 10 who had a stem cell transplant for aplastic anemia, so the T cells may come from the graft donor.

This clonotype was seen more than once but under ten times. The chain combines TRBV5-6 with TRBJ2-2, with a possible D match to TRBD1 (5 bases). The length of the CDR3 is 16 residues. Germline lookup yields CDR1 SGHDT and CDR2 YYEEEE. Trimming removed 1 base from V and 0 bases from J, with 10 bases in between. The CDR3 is CASSLNPGPNTGELFF. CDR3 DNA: TGTGCCAGCAGCTTGAATCCAGGGCCGAACACCGGGGAGCTGTTTTTT.

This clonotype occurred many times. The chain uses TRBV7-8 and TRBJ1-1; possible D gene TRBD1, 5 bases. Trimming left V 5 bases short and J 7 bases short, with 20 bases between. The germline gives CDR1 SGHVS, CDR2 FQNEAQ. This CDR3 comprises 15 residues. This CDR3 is CASSPRGREGSEAFF. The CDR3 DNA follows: TGTGCCAGCAGCCCCCGGGGCAGGGAGGGTAGTGAAGCTTTCTTT.

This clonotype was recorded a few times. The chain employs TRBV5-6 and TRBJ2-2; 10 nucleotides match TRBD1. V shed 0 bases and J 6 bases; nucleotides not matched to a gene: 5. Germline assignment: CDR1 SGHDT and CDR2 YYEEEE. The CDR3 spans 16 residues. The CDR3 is CASSLAGTGVPGELFF. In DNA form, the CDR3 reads TGTGCCAGCAGCTTGGCCGGGACAGGGGTCCCCGGGGAGCTGTTTTTT. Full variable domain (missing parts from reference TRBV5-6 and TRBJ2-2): DAGVTQSPTHLIKTRGQQVTLRCSPKSGHDTVSWYQQALGQGPQFIFQYYEEEERQRGNFPDRFSGHQFPNYSSELNVNALLLGDSALYLCASSLAGTGVPGELFFGEGSRLTVL.

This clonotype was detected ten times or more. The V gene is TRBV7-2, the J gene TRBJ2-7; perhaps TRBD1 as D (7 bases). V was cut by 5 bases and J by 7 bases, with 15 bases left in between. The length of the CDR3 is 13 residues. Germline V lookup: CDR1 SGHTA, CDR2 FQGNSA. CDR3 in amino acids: CASSPPGGWEQYF. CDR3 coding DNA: TGTGCCAGCAGCCCCCCAGGGGGGTGGGAGCAGTACTTC.

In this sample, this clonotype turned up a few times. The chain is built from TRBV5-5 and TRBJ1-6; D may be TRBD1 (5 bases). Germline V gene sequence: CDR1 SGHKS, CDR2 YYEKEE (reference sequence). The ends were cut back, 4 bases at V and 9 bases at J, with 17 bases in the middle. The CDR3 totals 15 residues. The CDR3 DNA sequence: TGTGCCAGCAGCCCCGCCACTGGGGGTATTTCACCCCTCCACTTT. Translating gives CASSPATGGISPLHF.

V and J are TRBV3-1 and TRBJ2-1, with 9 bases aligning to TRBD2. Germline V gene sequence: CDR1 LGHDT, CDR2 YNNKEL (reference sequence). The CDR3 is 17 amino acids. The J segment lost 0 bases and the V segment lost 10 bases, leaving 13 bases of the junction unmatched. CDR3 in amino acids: CATCQTSGSSSYNEQFF. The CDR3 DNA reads TGTGCCACCTGCCAAACTAGCGGGTCAAGCTCCTACAATGAGCAGTTCTTC.

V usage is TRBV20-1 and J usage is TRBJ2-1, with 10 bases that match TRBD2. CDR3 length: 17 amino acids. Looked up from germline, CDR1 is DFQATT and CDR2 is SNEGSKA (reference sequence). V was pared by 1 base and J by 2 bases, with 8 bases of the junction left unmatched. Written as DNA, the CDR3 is TGCAGTGCTAGAGGAGGACTAGCGGTGCGGGCCTACAATGAGCAGTTCTTC. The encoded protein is CSARGGLAVRAYNEQFF.

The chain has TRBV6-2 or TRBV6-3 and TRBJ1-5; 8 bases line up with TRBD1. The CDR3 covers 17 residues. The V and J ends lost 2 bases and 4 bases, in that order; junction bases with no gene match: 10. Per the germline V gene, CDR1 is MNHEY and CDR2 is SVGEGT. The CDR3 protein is CASSYQRDRNFNQPQHF. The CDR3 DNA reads TGTGCCAGCAGTTACCAACGGGACAGGAACTTTAATCAGCCCCAGCATTTT.

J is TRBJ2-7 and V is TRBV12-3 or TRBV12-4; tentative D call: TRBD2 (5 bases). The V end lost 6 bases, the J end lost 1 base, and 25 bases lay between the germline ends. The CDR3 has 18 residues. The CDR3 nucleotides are TGTGCCAGCAGCCCCCCCACTTGGTCTCGGGGTCTATCCTACGAGCAGTACTTC. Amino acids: CASSPPTWSRGLSYEQYF.

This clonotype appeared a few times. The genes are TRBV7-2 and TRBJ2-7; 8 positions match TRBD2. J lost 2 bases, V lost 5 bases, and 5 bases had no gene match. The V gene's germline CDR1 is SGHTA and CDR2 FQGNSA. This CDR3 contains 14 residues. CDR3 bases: TGTGCCAGCAGCCCGGGACTAGGTACCTACGAGCAGTACGTC. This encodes CASSPGLGTYEQYV.

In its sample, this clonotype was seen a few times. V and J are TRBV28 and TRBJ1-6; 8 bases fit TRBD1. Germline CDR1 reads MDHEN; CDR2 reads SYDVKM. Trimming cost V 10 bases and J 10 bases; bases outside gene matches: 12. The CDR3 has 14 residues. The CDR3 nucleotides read TGTGCCATTCACCGCGGACAGGGCAGATCACCCCTCCACTTT. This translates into CAIHRGQGRSPLHF.

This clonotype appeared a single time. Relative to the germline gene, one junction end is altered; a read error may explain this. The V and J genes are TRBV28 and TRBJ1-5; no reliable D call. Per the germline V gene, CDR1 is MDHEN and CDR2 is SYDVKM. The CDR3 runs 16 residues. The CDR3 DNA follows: TGTGCCAGCAGTTTACGAGGTTCTCGAGACAATGAGCCCCAGCATTTT. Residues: CASSLRGSRDNEPQHF.

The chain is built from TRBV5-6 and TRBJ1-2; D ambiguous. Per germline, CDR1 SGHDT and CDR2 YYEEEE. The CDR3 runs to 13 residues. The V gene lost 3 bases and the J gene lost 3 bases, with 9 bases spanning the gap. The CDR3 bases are TGTGCCAGCAGCTCCCTCGGCGACTATGGCTACACCTTC. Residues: CASSSLGDYGYTF.

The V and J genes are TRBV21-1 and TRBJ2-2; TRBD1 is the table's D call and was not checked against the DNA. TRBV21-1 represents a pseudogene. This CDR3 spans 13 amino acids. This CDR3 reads CASSPRGGGELFF. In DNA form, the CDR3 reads TGTGCCAGCAGCCCCCGGGGGGGCGGGGAGCTGTTTTTT.

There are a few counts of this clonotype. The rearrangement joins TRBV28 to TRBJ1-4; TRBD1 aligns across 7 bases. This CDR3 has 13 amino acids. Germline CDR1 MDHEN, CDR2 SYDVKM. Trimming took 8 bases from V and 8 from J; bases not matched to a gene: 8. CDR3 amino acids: CASGEGAREKLFF. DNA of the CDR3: TGTGCCAGCGGAGAGGGGGCAAGGGAAAAACTGTTTTTT. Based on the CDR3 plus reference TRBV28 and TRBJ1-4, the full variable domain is DVKVTQSSRYLVKRTGEKVFLECVQDMDHENMFWYRQDPGLGLRLIYFSYDVKMKEKGDIPEGYSVSREKKERFSLILESASTNQTSMYLCASGEGAREKLFFGSGTQLSVL.

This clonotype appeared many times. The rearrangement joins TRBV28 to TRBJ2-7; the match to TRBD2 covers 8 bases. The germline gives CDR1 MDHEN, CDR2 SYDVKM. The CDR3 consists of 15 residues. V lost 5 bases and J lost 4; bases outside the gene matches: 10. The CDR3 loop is CASSATGRAKYEQYF. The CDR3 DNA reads TGTGCCAGCAGTGCCACCGGGAGGGCAAAATACGAGCAGTACTTC.

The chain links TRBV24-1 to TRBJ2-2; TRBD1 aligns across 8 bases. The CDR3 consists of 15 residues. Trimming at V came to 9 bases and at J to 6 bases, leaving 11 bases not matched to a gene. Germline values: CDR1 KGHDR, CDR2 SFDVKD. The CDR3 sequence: CATSRPGQASGELFF. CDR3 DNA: TGTGCCACCTCCCGACCGGGACAGGCCTCCGGGGAGCTGTTTTTT.

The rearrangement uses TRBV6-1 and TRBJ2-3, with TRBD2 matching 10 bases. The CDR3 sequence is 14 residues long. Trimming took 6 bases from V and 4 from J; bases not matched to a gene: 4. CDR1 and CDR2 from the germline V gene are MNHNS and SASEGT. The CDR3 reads CASRNGLAADTQYF. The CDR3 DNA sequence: TGTGCCAGCAGAAATGGACTAGCGGCAGATACGCAGTATTTT.